These 18 T cell receptor beta chains originate from one sample sequenced in a study of T cell responses to AZD1222 COVID-19 vaccine. Here immunoSEQ multiplex PCR was the method, and the copy in TCRdb shows in-frame clones only, minus some. This table holds approximately 89,000 clones, roughly 88% found once. The specimen comprised peripheral blood, sampled on day 0 of AZD1222 vaccination. Receptors originate from an adult in good health.

J is TRBJ1-1 and V is TRBV5-1; the D is unclear. This CDR3 is 13 amino acids long. V was pared by 4 bases and J by 1 base, with 8 bases between. The germline CDR1 and CDR2 sequences are SGHRS and YFSETQ. The CDR3 reads CASSKASNTEAFF. The CDR3 DNA is TGCGCCAGCAGCAAAGCTTCGAACACTGAAGCTTTCTTT.

This chain links TRBV6-5 with TRBJ1-5; no clear D gene. Trimming pared 8 bases from V and 0 bases from J, leaving 5 bases between. The CDR3 loop spans 12 amino acids. The germline V gene encodes CDR1 MNHEY and CDR2 SVGAGI. The CDR3 spells CASGNSNQPQHF. The CDR3 bases are TGTGCCAGCGGTAATAGCAATCAGCCCCAGCATTTT.

The sample holds a few counts of this clone. The chain carries TRBV7-2 and TRBJ2-7; tentative D call: TRBD2 (5 bases). The CDR3 extends over 15 amino acids. V was trimmed by 1 base and J by 0 bases, leaving 10 bases between them. Germline V lookup: CDR1 SGHTA, CDR2 FQGNSA. The CDR3 DNA sequence: TGTGCCAGCAGCTTAGAGTTAGGGAGCTCCTACGAGCAGTACTTC. Translated: CASSLELGSSYEQYF.

DNA for the CDR3: TGTGCCAGCAGCTTACCAGTTACTGAAGCTTTCTTT. Its protein product is CASSLPVTEAFF. This chain connects TRBV7-3 to TRBJ1-1, with D hard to call. Trimming took 2 bases from V and 5 from J, leaving 6 bases between them. Per germline, CDR1 SGHTA and CDR2 FQGTGA. The length of the CDR3 is 12 residues.

The V gene is TRBV14, the J gene TRBJ1-2; weak D call: TRBD1 (6 bases). Trimming left V 5 bases short and J 4 bases short, with 14 bases between. Germline V gene sequence: CDR1 SGHDN, CDR2 FVKESK. The CDR3 contains 14 residues. The CDR3 DNA sequence: TGTGCCAGCAGCAAATTCAGGGGACTCTATGGCTACACCTTC. This gives the protein CASSKFRGLYGYTF.

This clone was picked up one time. This chain connects TRBV30 to TRBJ1-1; the D gene is possibly TRBD1 (5 bases). From germline, CDR1 is GTSNPN and CDR2 SVGIG (reference sequence). The CDR3 is 16 residues long. With 0 bases removed from V and 5 bases from J, the gap between germline ends came to 19 bases. This CDR3 reads CAWSVGRILVKTEAFF. Here the CDR3 DNA reads TGTGCCTGGAGTGTGGGACGGATTCTGGTTAAGACTGAAGCTTTCTTT.

The CDR3 loop is CASSKESWGIEYAGNTIYF. The DNA for the CDR3 is TGTGCCAGCAGCAAAGAATCTTGGGGGATTGAGTACGCTGGAAACACCATATATTTT. The chain recombines TRBV21-1 with TRBJ1-3. TRBV21-1 is deemed a pseudogene. This CDR3 region has 19 residues.

This chain connects TRBV27 to TRBJ2-7, with D possibly TRBD2 on 5 matching bases. The CDR3 runs 16 residues. Deletions cut 6 bases from V and 5 bases from J, with 23 bases between. Germline CDR1 is MNHEY and CDR2 is SMNVEV (reference sequence). The CDR3 loop reads CASSPTWWRHDHEQYF. The CDR3, as DNA: TGTGCCAGCAGCCCTACGTGGTGGAGGCATGACCACGAGCAGTACTTC.

In nucleotides, the CDR3 is TGCGCCAGCAGCCCCCAAACTGAGAACACTGAAGCTTTCTTT. Its protein product is CASSPQTENTEAFF. The chain is built from TRBV4-1 and TRBJ1-1; unclear D gene. The CDR3 has 14 amino acids. The V gene's germline CDR1 is MGHRA and CDR2 YSYEKL. The ends were cut back, 4 bases at V and 1 base at J, with 10 bases in the middle.

V and J are TRBV28 and TRBJ2-1; perhaps TRBD1 as D (6 bases). Per germline, CDR1 MDHEN and CDR2 SYDVKM. Trimming shortened V by 5 bases and J by 10 bases, and 18 bases separated the two germline ends. There are 14 residues in the CDR3. For the CDR3, the DNA is TGTGCCAGCAGTCCCTCCGGGACACTCAGGGAGCAGTTCTTC. Residues: CASSPSGTLREQFF.

V usage is TRBV6-5 and J usage is TRBJ2-1; 8 bases map to TRBD2. Germline V lookup: CDR1 MNHEY, CDR2 SVGAGI. The CDR3 extends over 14 amino acids. With 6 bases clipped from V and 1 base from J, the junction kept 2 bases outside the gene matches. The DNA of the CDR3 is TGTGCCAGCAGCCGCGGGGGGTCCTACAATGAGCAGTTCTTC. Residues: CASSRGGSYNEQFF.

This clone was seen just once. The gene calls are TRBV6-4 and TRBJ2-3; TRBD1 matches 8 bases. Germline V gene data show CDR1 as MRHNA and CDR2 as SNTAGT. This CDR3 is built from 14 residues. V trimming: 4 bases; J trimming: 4 bases; junction bases outside the gene matches: 4. In DNA, the CDR3 is TGTGCCAGCAGTGGGGACAGGTCAGCAGATACGCAGTATTTT. It codes for CASSGDRSADTQYF.

The chain combines TRBV7-9 with TRBJ2-5; 8 bases are shared with TRBD1. The CDR3 loop spans 13 amino acids. CDR1 and CDR2 (germline): SEHNR, FQNEAQ (reference sequence). The V segment lost 5 bases and the J segment 5 bases; nucleotides outside the gene matches: 4. For the CDR3, the DNA is TGTGCCAGCAGCCACCGGGACAGGGAGACCCAGTACTTC. It translates to CASSHRDRETQYF. Based on the CDR3 plus reference TRBV7-9 and TRBJ2-5, the full variable domain is DTGVSQNPRHKITKRGQNVTFRCDPISEHNRLYWYRQTLGQGPEFLTYFQNEAQLEKSRLLSDRFSAERPKGSFSTLEIQRTEQGDSAMYLCASSHRDRETQYFGPGTRLLVL.

V and J are TRBV18 and TRBJ2-3; maybe TRBD2 (5 bases). Germline V lookup: CDR1 KGHSH, CDR2 LQKENI. There are 15 residues in the CDR3. V was trimmed by 3 bases and J by 1 base, leaving 11 bases between them. The CDR3 nucleotides read TGTGCCAGCTCACCCCGGGATTCGGGCACAGATACGCAGTATTTT. Amino acids: CASSPRDSGTDTQYF.

This clone was found a few times. The J gene is TRBJ2-3, the V gene TRBV7-2; possible D gene TRBD1, 5 bases. V shed 6 bases and J shed 4 bases, with 17 bases lying between them. CDR1 and CDR2 from the germline V gene are SGHTA and FQGNSA. CDR3 size: 15 residues. The CDR3 coding sequence is TGTGCCAGCAGAAGTTTGCAGGGTCGCGCAGATACGCAGTATTTT. Protein sequence: CASRSLQGRADTQYF.

The chain links TRBV4-3 to TRBJ1-4, with unresolved D. Germline V gene sequence: CDR1 LGHNA, CDR2 YSLEER. This CDR3 has 13 amino acids. V gave up 0 bases and J gave up 8 bases, with 7 bases separating them. The DNA for the CDR3 is TGCGCCAGCAGCCAAGATCTCAGAGAAAAACTGTTTTTT. It specifies CASSQDLREKLFF.

For the CDR3, the DNA is TGCGCCAGCTTTAGGGGGGCAGGGACTAACTATGGCTACACCTTC. Amino acids: CASFRGAGTNYGYTF. The J gene is TRBJ1-2, the V gene TRBV5-1, with D possibly TRBD1 on 6 matching bases. The germline V gene has CDR1 SGHRS and CDR2 YFSETQ. This CDR3 is 15 amino acids long. Trimming took 7 bases from V and 0 from J, leaving 16 bases between them.

The rearrangement links TRBV28 to TRBJ1-4, with D possibly TRBD1 on 6 matching bases. The V gene lost 3 bases and the J gene lost 6 bases, with 14 bases spanning the gap. Germline-derived CDR1 and CDR2 are MDHEN and SYDVKM. The CDR3 is made up of 15 amino acids. CDR3: CASSFTGLSDEKLFF. The CDR3 DNA sequence: TGTGCCAGCAGTTTCACAGGGTTGTCGGATGAAAAACTGTTTTTT.